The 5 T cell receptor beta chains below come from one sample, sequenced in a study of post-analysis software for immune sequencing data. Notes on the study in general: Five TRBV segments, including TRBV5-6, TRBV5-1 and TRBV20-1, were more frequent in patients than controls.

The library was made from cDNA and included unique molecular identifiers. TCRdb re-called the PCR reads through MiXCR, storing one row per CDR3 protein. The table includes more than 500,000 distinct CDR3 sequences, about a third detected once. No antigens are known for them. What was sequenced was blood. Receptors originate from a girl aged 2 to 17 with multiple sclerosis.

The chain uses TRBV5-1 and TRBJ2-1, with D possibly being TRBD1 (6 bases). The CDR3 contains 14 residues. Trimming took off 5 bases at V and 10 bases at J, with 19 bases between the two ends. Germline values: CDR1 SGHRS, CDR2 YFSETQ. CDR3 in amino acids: CASSLNLLGTEQFF. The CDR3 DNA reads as TGCGCCAGCAGTTTGAACCTACTGGGGACAGAGCAGTTCTTC. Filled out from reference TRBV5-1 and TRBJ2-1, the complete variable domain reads KAGVTQTPRYLIKTRGQQVTLSCSPISGHRSVSWYQQTPGQGLQFLFEYFSETQRNKGNFPGRFSGRQFSNSRSEMNVSTLELGDSALYLCASSLNLLGTEQFFGPGTRLTVL.

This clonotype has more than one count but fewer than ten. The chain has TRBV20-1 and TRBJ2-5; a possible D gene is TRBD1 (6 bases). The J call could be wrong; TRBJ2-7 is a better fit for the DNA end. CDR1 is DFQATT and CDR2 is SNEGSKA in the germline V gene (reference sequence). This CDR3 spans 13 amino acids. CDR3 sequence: CSARTDSPVEQYF. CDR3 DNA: TGCAGTGCTAGGACGGACAGCCCTGTCGAGCAGTACTTC.

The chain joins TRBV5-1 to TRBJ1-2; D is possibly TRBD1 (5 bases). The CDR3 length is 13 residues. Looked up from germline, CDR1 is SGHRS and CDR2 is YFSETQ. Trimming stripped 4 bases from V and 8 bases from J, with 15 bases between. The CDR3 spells CASSPGLGGGYTF. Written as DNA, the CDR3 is TGCGCCAGCAGCCCGGGACTAGGCGGGGGCTACACCTTC.

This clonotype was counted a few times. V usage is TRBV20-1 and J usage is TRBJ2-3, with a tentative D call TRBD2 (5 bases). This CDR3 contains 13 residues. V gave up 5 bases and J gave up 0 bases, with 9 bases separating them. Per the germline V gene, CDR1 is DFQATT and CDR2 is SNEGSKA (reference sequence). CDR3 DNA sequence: TGCAGTGCTCTTTGGGAGAGCACAGATACGCAGTATTTT. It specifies CSALWESTDTQYF.

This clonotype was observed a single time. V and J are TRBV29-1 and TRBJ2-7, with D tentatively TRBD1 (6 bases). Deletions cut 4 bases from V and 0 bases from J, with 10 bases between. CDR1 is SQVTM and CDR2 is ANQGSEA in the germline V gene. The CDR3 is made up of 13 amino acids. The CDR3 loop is CSVGDTISYEQYF. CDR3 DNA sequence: TGCAGCGTTGGGGACACGATCTCCTACGAGCAGTACTTC.